A single sample gave rise to the 28 T cell receptor beta chains below, sequenced in a study of blood T cell repertoires in COVID-19. Only in-frame clones appear in the TCRdb table, and some are missing; sequencing was by immunoSEQ multiplex PCR. The sample gives roughly 220,000 clones, under 90% of which show up once; about 20% is in the top ten. The sample comprised peripheral blood. All receptors come from a man aged 25-45 years with active or convalescent COVID-19.

This clone has a single count. The J gene is TRBJ2-7, the V gene TRBV5-4, with 9 bases matching TRBD1. After removal of 5 bases from V and 0 bases from J, the junction contained 9 bases not matched to a gene. CDR3 size: 16 residues. Per germline, CDR1 SGHNT and CDR2 YYREEE (reference sequence). Here the CDR3 DNA reads TGTGCCAGCAGACCTACGGGACAGGGTCCCTCCTACGAGCAGTACTTC. Its translation: CASRPTGQGPSYEQYF.

This chain connects TRBV7-8 to TRBJ2-7; tentative D call: TRBD1 (5 bases). The germline V gene encodes CDR1 SGHVS and CDR2 FQNEAQ. The germline V and J ends were trimmed by 6 bases and 7 bases, with 19 bases remaining between them. CDR3 length: 14 amino acids. As DNA, the CDR3 is TGTGCCAGCAGATCGACAGAGACGCCTTGGGAGCAGTACTTC. Protein product: CASRSTETPWEQYF.

V and J are TRBV28 and TRBJ1-1, with TRBD1 as a possible D gene (6 bases). The CDR3 totals 13 residues. V shed 6 bases and J shed 5 bases, with 13 bases lying between them. Germline assignment: CDR1 MDHEN and CDR2 SYDVKM. The CDR3 here is CASSSDSWTEAFF. The DNA of the CDR3 is TGTGCCAGCAGCTCGGACAGTTGGACTGAAGCTTTCTTT.

With regard to this clone: The germline gene is not matched at one end of the junction; a read error may be the cause. This chain links TRBV5-4 with TRBJ2-5; D might be TRBD1 (5 bases). This CDR3 spans 13 amino acids. Per germline, CDR1 SGHNT and CDR2 YYREEE (reference sequence). The CDR3 region has the DNA TGTGCCAGCAGTTTGGGTCAGGGAGAGACCCAGTACTTC. This codes for CASSLGQGETQYF. The whole variable domain, remainder taken from reference TRBV5-4 and TRBJ2-5, is ETGVTQSPTHLIKTRGQQVTLRCSSQSGHNTVSWYQQALGQGPQFIFQYYREEENGRGNFPPRFSGLQFPNYSSELNVNALELDDSALYLCASSLGQGETQYFGPGTRLLVL.

The chain has TRBV3-1 (or the pseudogene TRBV3-2) and TRBJ1-2, with no clear D. Germline-derived CDR1 and CDR2 are LGHDT and YNNKEL (reference sequence). Trimming left V 4 bases short and J 3 bases short, with 12 bases between. The CDR3 extends over 14 amino acids. The CDR3 region has the DNA TGTGCCAGCAGCCCTCCGGGGAAACACTATGGCTACACCTTC. It is translated as CASSPPGKHYGYTF.

V is TRBV6-5 and J is TRBJ2-7; 7 bases map to TRBD1. The CDR3 has 14 amino acids. The V gene end was trimmed by 4 bases and the J gene end by 2 bases; junction bases not matched to a gene: 5. The germline V gene encodes CDR1 MNHEY and CDR2 SVGAGI. As DNA, the CDR3 is TGTGCCAGCAGTTTTGACAGGGCAGCCTACGAGCAGTACTTC. Protein product: CASSFDRAAYEQYF.

The chain joins TRBV30 to TRBJ1-5; weak D call: TRBD1 (5 bases). Germline V CDR1 and CDR2: GTSNPN, SVGIG (reference sequence). The CDR3 covers 14 residues. V lost 1 base, J lost 2 bases, and 9 bases lay in between. Written as DNA, the CDR3 is TGTGCCTGGAGTGCGGACACCCGCAATCAGCCCCAGCATTTT. Translated, it gives CAWSADTRNQPQHF.

The chain links TRBV15 to TRBJ2-5; the match to TRBD1 covers 8 bases. V shed 1 base and J 4 bases; nucleotides not matched to a gene: 5. The CDR3 length is 15 residues. CDR1 is LNHNV, CDR2 YYDKDF, per germline (reference sequence). The CDR3 DNA reads TGTGCCACCAGCAGAGGGCGACAGGGGAGAGAGACCCAGTACTTC. Protein: CATSRGRQGRETQYF.

The table lists this clone with a few counts. The chain couples TRBV5-1 to TRBJ2-2; tentative D call: TRBD1 (5 bases). The CDR3 consists of 14 residues. Trimming shortened V by 0 bases and J by 3 bases, and 6 bases separated the two germline ends. CDR1 is SGHRS, CDR2 YFSETQ, per germline. The CDR3 is CASSLAGHTGELFF. CDR3 DNA: TGCGCCAGCAGCTTGGCAGGGCACACCGGGGAGCTGTTTTTT. The whole variable domain, remainder taken from reference TRBV5-1 and TRBJ2-2, is KAGVTQTPRYLIKTRGQQVTLSCSPISGHRSVSWYQQTPGQGLQFLFEYFSETQRNKGNFPGRFSGRQFSNSRSEMNVSTLELGDSALYLCASSLAGHTGELFFGEGSRLTVL.

The chain joins TRBV5-1 to TRBJ2-7, with 9 bases matching TRBD2. This CDR3 contains 13 residues. In germline, CDR1 is SGHRS, CDR2 YFSETQ. After removal of 0 bases from V and 13 bases from J, the junction contained 8 bases not matched to a gene. The CDR3 region is CASSLEGSGSRYF. Written as DNA, the CDR3 is TGCGCCAGCAGCTTGGAGGGTAGCGGGAGCAGATACTTC.

V and J are TRBV5-4 and TRBJ2-2, with 7 bases matching TRBD2. The CDR3 sequence is 14 residues long. Germline V CDR1 and CDR2: SGHNT, YYREEE (reference sequence). The trim removed 4 bases at V and 4 bases at J, leaving 4 bases unmatched. CDR3 region: CASSIRGGTGELFF. DNA of the CDR3: TGTGCCAGCAGCATTCGCGGGGGCACCGGGGAGCTGTTTTTT.

The J gene is TRBJ1-1, the V gene TRBV16; D is uncertain. The CDR3 is made up of 13 amino acids. The germline gives CDR1 KGHSY, CDR2 FQNENV. The V end was cut by 3 bases, the J end by 4 bases, with 9 bases between. The CDR3 bases are TGTGCCAGCAGCCAGGTCGGTTCCACTGAAGCTTTCTTT. This encodes CASSQVGSTEAFF.

The J gene is TRBJ2-1, the V gene TRBV28; D is possibly TRBD1 (6 bases). V lost 6 bases and J 4 bases, leaving 16 bases between the germline ends. Germline V lookup: CDR1 MDHEN, CDR2 SYDVKM. This CDR3 region has 15 residues. In nucleotides, the CDR3 is TGTGCCAGCAGCCCGACAGGCGAGGGGTACAATGAGCAGTTCTTC. Its translation is CASSPTGEGYNEQFF.

J is TRBJ2-5 and V is TRBV9, with D perhaps matching TRBD1 (8 bases). From germline, CDR1 is SGDLS and CDR2 YYNGEE. The CDR3 runs to 16 residues. V was cut by 10 bases and J by 0 bases, with 22 bases left in between. CDR3 sequence reads: CAPSEGGDRYQETQYF. The CDR3 coding sequence is TGTGCCCCCAGCGAGGGGGGGGACAGGTACCAAGAGACCCAGTACTTC. Full variable domain (remainder filled in from reference TRBV9 and TRBJ2-5): DSGVTQTPKHLITATGQRVTLRCSPRSGDLSVYWYQQSLDQGLQFLIQYYNGEERAKGNILERFSAQQFPDLHSELNLSSLELGDSALYFCAPSEGGDRYQETQYFGPGTRLLVL.

This chain joins TRBV28 and TRBJ2-1; perhaps TRBD1 as D (5 bases). Between the trimmed V and J ends, which lost 7 bases and 4 bases, there was a span of 8 bases. CDR3 length: 12 residues. From germline, CDR1 is MDHEN and CDR2 SYDVKM. CDR3 nucleotide sequence: TGTGCCAGCACAGGGCCGTACAATGAGCAGTTCTTC. It translates to CASTGPYNEQFF. Full variable domain (missing parts from reference TRBV28 and TRBJ2-1): DVKVTQSSRYLVKRTGEKVFLECVQDMDHENMFWYRQDPGLGLRLIYFSYDVKMKEKGDIPEGYSVSREKKERFSLILESASTNQTSMYLCASTGPYNEQFFGPGTRLTVL.

The chain joins TRBV6-6 to TRBJ1-1; unclear D gene. V was trimmed by 2 bases and J by 1 base, leaving 8 bases between them. This CDR3 comprises 14 residues. CDR1 and CDR2 from the germline V gene are MNHNY and SVGAGI (reference sequence). The CDR3 bases are TGTGCCAGCAGTTACGAGGAGGGGAACACTGAAGCTTTCTTT. This codes for CASSYEEGNTEAFF.

This CDR3 is CTSSQVTLYEQYF. CDR3 in DNA: TGCACCAGCAGCCAGGTGACTCTCTACGAGCAGTACTTC. The rearrangement uses TRBV1 and TRBJ2-7; the table's D call of TRBD2 was not tested on the DNA. TRBV1 is a listed pseudogene. The CDR3 has 13 amino acids.

The sample holds many counts of this clone. The V call is TRBV18, the J call TRBJ2-1; 8 bases agree with TRBD1. Trimming cost V 8 bases and J 4 bases; bases outside gene matches: 10. Looked up from germline, CDR1 is KGHSH and CDR2 is LQKENI. The CDR3 is 15 amino acids. This chain's CDR3 is CASLPRTGLYNEQFF. The CDR3 DNA sequence: TGTGCCAGCCTGCCGAGGACAGGGTTGTACAATGAGCAGTTCTTC.

The chain joins TRBV4-2 to TRBJ1-2, with TRBD1 as a possible D gene (6 bases). CDR3 length: 16 residues. Germline CDR1 reads LGHNA; CDR2 reads YNFKEQ. Trimming left V 0 bases short and J 3 bases short, with 14 bases between. The CDR3 spells CASSQDKAQGHYGYTF. For the CDR3, the DNA is TGTGCCAGCAGCCAAGATAAAGCCCAGGGGCACTATGGCTACACCTTC.

The genes are TRBV7-9 and TRBJ1-2; the D is unclear. The CDR3 has 11 amino acids. The germline CDR1 and CDR2 sequences are SEHNR and FQNEAQ (reference sequence). Trimming cost V 0 bases and J 13 bases, with 9 bases left between them. CDR3 in amino acids: CASSLALTITF. The CDR3 DNA follows: TGTGCCAGCAGCTTAGCACTGACTATCACCTTC.

The rearrangement links TRBV6-5 to TRBJ1-3; 9 bases are shared with TRBD1. The CDR3 totals 16 residues. Germline CDR1 reads MNHEY; CDR2 reads SVGAGI. The V segment lost 5 bases and the J segment 1 base; nucleotides outside the gene matches: 6. The CDR3: CASSHWTGDSGNTIYF. For the CDR3, the DNA is TGTGCCAGCAGTCACTGGACAGGGGATTCTGGAAACACCATATATTTT.

This clone appeared many times. The chain uses TRBV7-9 and TRBJ2-6, with D hard to call. Germline CDR1 and CDR2: SEHNR and FQNEAQ (reference sequence). V shed 2 bases and J shed 1 base, with 6 bases lying between them. The CDR3 extends over 15 amino acids. CDR3 sequence (DNA): TGTGCCAGCAGCTTAATCACTTCTGGGGCCAACGTCCTGACTTTC. Protein product: CASSLITSGANVLTF.

The chain has TRBV3-1 (or the pseudogene TRBV3-2) and TRBJ2-1; tentative D call: TRBD2 (5 bases). This CDR3 spans 13 amino acids. CDR1 is LGHDT, CDR2 YNNKEL, per germline (reference sequence). V was clipped by 2 bases and J by 8 bases, with 10 bases between them. CDR3 nucleotides: TGTGCCAGCAGCCAACTGAGGGCGTATGAGCAGTTCTTC. Protein product: CASSQLRAYEQFF.

This chain links TRBV2 with TRBJ1-5; TRBD1 is a possible D gene (5 bases). V gave up 6 bases and J gave up 5 bases, with 11 bases separating them. The CDR3 consists of 13 residues. Germline V gene sequence: CDR1 SNHLY, CDR2 FYNNEI. This CDR3 is CASRPDSHQPQHF. CDR3 sequence (DNA): TGTGCCAGCAGACCCGACAGTCATCAGCCCCAGCATTTT.

The genes are TRBV4-3 and TRBJ2-7, with D possibly being TRBD2 (5 bases). CDR1 and CDR2 (germline): LGHNA, YSLEER. CDR3 length: 16 amino acids. Trimming left V 3 bases short and J 2 bases short, with 17 bases between. The CDR3 sequence: CASSQGFEGSTYEQYF. The CDR3, as DNA: TGCGCCAGCAGCCAGGGGTTTGAGGGATCCACCTACGAGCAGTACTTC.

This clone is a singleton in its sample. This chain uses TRBV7-8 with TRBJ2-1, with 9 bases lining up with TRBD2. Germline loops: CDR1 SGHVS, CDR2 FQNEAQ. The junction had 12 bases not matched to a gene; V was cut back by 5 bases and J by 7 bases. The CDR3 totals 16 residues. CDR3 DNA: TGTGCCAGCAGCGTCCCACAGGTAGCGGGAGAAAATGAGCAGTTCTTC. As protein: CASSVPQVAGENEQFF.

The J gene is TRBJ2-2, the V gene TRBV9, with D hard to call. There are 14 residues in the CDR3. With 1 base removed from V and 5 bases from J, the gap between germline ends came to 9 bases. The germline gives CDR1 SGDLS, CDR2 YYNGEE. CDR3 sequence: CASSVTQSTGELFF. The CDR3 bases are TGTGCCAGCAGCGTAACACAGAGTACCGGGGAGCTGTTTTTT.

This clone has just one count. The rearrangement links TRBV7-9 to TRBJ1-6; 9 bases are a match to TRBD1. In germline, CDR1 is SEHNR, CDR2 FQNEAQ (reference sequence). This CDR3 comprises 15 residues. V lost 6 bases and J lost 7; bases outside the gene matches: 7. The DNA for the CDR3 is TGTGCCAGCAGACAAACAGGGGGCGCGAATTCACCCCTCCACTTT. Residues: CASRQTGGANSPLHF.